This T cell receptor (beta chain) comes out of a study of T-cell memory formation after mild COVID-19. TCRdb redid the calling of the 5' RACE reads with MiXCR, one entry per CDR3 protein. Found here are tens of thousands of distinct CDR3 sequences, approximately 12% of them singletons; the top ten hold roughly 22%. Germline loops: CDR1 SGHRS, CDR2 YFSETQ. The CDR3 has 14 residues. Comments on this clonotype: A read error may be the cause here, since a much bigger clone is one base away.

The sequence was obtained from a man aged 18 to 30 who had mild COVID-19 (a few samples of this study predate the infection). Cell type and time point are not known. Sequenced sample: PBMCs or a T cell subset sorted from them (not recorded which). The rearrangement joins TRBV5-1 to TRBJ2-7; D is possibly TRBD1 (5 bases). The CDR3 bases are TGCGCCAGCAGCTTGGGACAGTCCTCCTACGAGCAGAACTTC. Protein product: CASSLGQSSYEQNF.